This T cell receptor beta chain is drawn from a study of CD8+ T cells in alopecia areata. Study results and limitations: Higher clonality and more expanded CD8+ clones appeared in lesional than normal scalp.

The junction had 5 bases not matched to a gene; V was cut back by 3 bases and J by 2 bases. The CDR3 contains 16 residues. CDR1 is LGHNA and CDR2 is YNFKEQ in the germline V gene. In the case of this clone: Its target is not known.

As for treatment: oral pan-JAK inhibitor, 5-10 mg twice daily. RNA was isolated and reverse transcribed to cDNA, the sequencing template. Assay used: immunoSEQ multiplex PCR; TCRdb lists only in-frame clones, some missing. The sample yields about 140,000 clones, 86% seen once. V is TRBV4-2 and J is TRBJ2-3; 10 nucleotides align to TRBD2. This sample comprised CD8+ T cells sorted from blood, obtained at week 4, from a patient treated with tofacitinib. This clonotype was sampled from a human donor with alopecia areata. CDR3 DNA: TGTGCCAGCAGCCAGCCACTAGCGGGGCCCACAGATACGCAGTATTTT. Translating gives CASSQPLAGPTDTQYF.